The source of this T cell receptor beta chain is a study of T cells after yellow fever vaccination. Study conclusions and caveats: Booster sampling recovered most clones from primary vaccination (roughly 97% CD4, approximately 88% CD8).

TCRdb re-analysed the 5' RACE reads in MiXCR, keeping a single row per CDR3 protein. The data show about 340,000 distinct CDR3 sequences, with roughly 8.7% seen just once and 15% to 20% held by the top ten. This CDR3 is 14 amino acids long. V lost 0 bases to trimming and J lost 6 bases, with 11 bases between them. CDR1 is LGHDT and CDR2 is YNNKEL in the germline V gene (reference sequence). The table lists this clonotype with a few counts. Its matching antigen is unknown. This sample comprised PBMCs, obtained on the day of the first yellow fever vaccination. The sequence was obtained from a man aged 18 to 29 who received the YFV17D yellow fever vaccine. This rearrangement joins TRBV3-1 to TRBJ2-5; D unclear. CDR3 residues: CASSQDRPFKTQYF. The CDR3 DNA reads as TGTGCCAGCAGCCAAGATAGGCCGTTTAAGACCCAGTACTTC.